A selection of T cell receptor beta chains follows, all from one sample in a study of regulatory T cells in long-lasting Graves disease. Via MiXCR, TCRdb re-called the multiplex PCR reads, giving one row per CDR3 protein. The sample consists of about 310,000 distinct CDR3 sequences, over 15% of them appearing once. This specimen was peripheral blood mononuclear cells (PBMCs), taken at new diagnosis, from a patient treated with antithyroid drugs. These receptors originate from a female donor with Graves disease. CDR3s leave out the opening cysteine and the closing phenylalanine or tryptophan. Expanded clones get a size class; other rows say once, few or many, or leave the size out.

14,-,TRBV11-3,TRBJ2-1,ASSLDSGQGHHEQF
13,few,TRBV5-1,TRBJ2-5,ASSLEGNLQETQY
13,-,TRBV4-2,TRBJ2-3,ASSQEGAITDTQY
12,-,TRBV18,TRBJ1-2,ASSPDRYNYGYT
13,many,TRBV28,TRBJ2-5,ASSRVGLYEETQY
12,many,TRBV11-1,TRBJ1-1,ASSQQERGTEAF
14,few,TRBV6-5,TRBJ2-6,ASSYREWYGANALT
13,many,TRBV6-5,TRBJ1-5,ASSYHPQVGQPQH
10,many,TRBV6-2/TRBV6-3,TRBJ2-2,ASRVAGLPMF
12,-,TRBV29-1,TRBJ1-4,SVRGLLSNEKLF
13,few,TRBV11-2,TRBJ2-5,ASSETSGTQETQY
14,many,TRBV6-9,TRBJ2-3,ASSYPGGRRTDTQY
15,many,TRBV4-2,TRBJ1-1,ASSQAQGGGMNTEAF
13,many,TRBV5-1,TRBJ2-6,ASSGLSSGANVLT
13,few,TRBV28,TRBJ2-1,ASSPLAGGDNEQF
13,many,TRBV19,TRBJ2-3,ATATSGRASDTQY
17,many,TRBV2,TRBJ2-5,ASTFDRGLAGARGETQY
11,many,TRBV20-1,TRBJ2-7,SATLTGRYEQY
14,many,TRBV7-9,TRBJ2-1,ASSLGLGGPYNEQF
11,many,TRBV20-1,TRBJ2-7,SAPDRKGLEQY
14,many,TRBV19,TRBJ2-1,ASSIGRDRASNEQF